Listed here is a single TCR beta chain. There is no known antigen for this receptor. Within one base of it there is no much larger clone, and no base qualities were kept. The sample comes from a study of shared clonotypes between healthy human individuals (dated by TCRdb to 2018 to 2021). In the study overall: Three men and a couple of women, aged 18 to 49 years, made up the cohort. To estimate repertoire size and how much clonotypes are shared between individuals, the study performed deep sequencing of blood TCR repertoires from five healthy adults. Per donor, three plates each were used for CD4 naive and CD4 memory, two for CD8 naive, and one for CD8 memory. Between about 0.9 and 8.9 billion PBMCs per donor were obtained by leukapheresis. To increase sequencing depth and limit assay-specific biases, TCR repertoire library preparation and sequencing were carried out by different laboratories using diverse techniques. Study-level results and caveats: The genetic and exposure-history diversity represented was limited by the small number of donors. Sharing across several donors was observed for 5% to 6.5% of naive CD4, under 4% of naive CD8, over 2% of memory CD4, and around 0.4% of memory CD8 clonotypes. Incomplete sequencing was indicated by rarefaction of sorted-subset datasets, despite the large sequencing depth. Larger estimated clonotype richness was generally found for naive subsets than for memory subsets. Only blood was sampled, and tissue TCR repertoires likely differ from those in blood. Higher generation probabilities were observed for clonotypes shared by all four sorted-subset donors than for non-shared clonotypes. Pairwise subsampling led to the expectation that sequencing depth would affect the degree of clonotype sharing among donors.

V loses 5 bases at its end and J loses 5 bases; junction bases beyond the gene matches: 2. The germline V gene provides CDR1 SGHTA and CDR2 FQGNSA. From the cysteine up to the phenylalanine, the CDR3 has a length of 13 residues. The retained sequence is limited to the CDR3, 39 bases, with the frame set at the first base. Using the deep immunoSEQ assay, TCR CDR3 regions were amplified from genomic DNA by multiplex PCR. Genomic DNA extracted from each cell subset was distributed evenly over all wells of several immunoSEQ 96-well plates, and each plate served as one replicate. For sorted subsets, roughly 190 ng of genomic DNA, equivalent to around 30,000 T cell genomes, went into each replicate PCR. Purified libraries were quantified with a Qubit 3.0 fluorometer, sized on a Bioanalyzer 2100, and re-quantified with the KAPA Library Quantification kit. Each immunoSEQ 96-well plate was sequenced on its own single-read 150-cycle Illumina NextSeq 550 flow cell. From the authors' description of their analysis: Because the immunoSEQ output included only junctional sequences and no quality scores, the filtering could not be the same as the filtering used for full-length reads. To assign V/J genes and CDR3, sequences were annotated using PyIR, a Python wrapper for IgBLAST v1.9, with IMGT germline references. Reads with weak V/J assignments (E-value above 1e-6), missing CDR3, stop codons, out-of-frame junctions, or ambiguous translated residues were removed. V3J clonotypes were defined by identical inferred V gene, J gene, and CDR3 amino acid sequence. Percentage overlap between repertoires was computed as shared unique clonotypes divided by the size of the smaller repertoire. Repertoire richness was assessed with RTK rarefaction, the Chao1 estimator, and Recon v2.1 estimates of unobserved clonotypes. OLGA was used to compute generation probabilities for all TCRbeta clonotypes that the gDNA method yielded from a handful of donors. TCRdb took this table from immuneACCESS and kept in-frame rearrangements with V and J called. Such tables lack part of the clones; where checked against another copy, unresolved V genes explain under half of the gap, and the rest is unexplained. The V and J calls and clone size are taken from that table; D and trimming were inferred from the DNA. Counted in this sample were fewer than 400,000 clones; over 65% of them appeared once. The ten most abundant clones make up about a tenth of the sample.

The donors were healthy, HIV-negative adults with no recently reported acute infections or vaccinations. All donors were Caucasian adults living in Nashville, Tennessee, USA. CD4+ T cells were enriched by magnetic negative selection, after which naive cells were positively selected on CD45RA and the negative fraction was taken as the memory subset. After blood collection by leukapheresis, PBMCs were isolated using Ficoll-Histopaque density gradient centrifugation and then cryopreserved in the vapor phase of liquid nitrogen. Analytical flow cytometry was used to check the purity and quantity of every magnetically sorted T cell population. Each sorted fraction had its genomic DNA isolated and then quantified by UV absorbance on a Nanodrop 2000c.

This receptor was identified in a man aged 30 to 45 in good health. The sample was memory CD4+ T cells sorted from blood. The cell subset or site tag for this specimen amounts to: CD45RA-negative fraction. Recombination connected TRBV7-2 to TRBJ2-2; TRBD2 agrees with 7 junctional bases. The sequenced DNA is TGTGCCAGCAGCACTAGCGATACCGGGGAGCTGTTTTTT. Its amino acids are CASSTSDTGELFF.